These T cell receptor beta chains were read from a single sample in a study of blood T cells in healthy people across ages. TCRdb re-analysed the 5' RACE reads in MiXCR, keeping a single row per CDR3 protein. The table has fewer than 750,000 distinct CDR3 sequences, roughly 43% seen once; the top ten hold around 24%. The sequencing input was blood. Receptors were obtained from a man at least 80 years old in good health. Each CDR3 is given without its conserved first and last residue.

j_call: TRBJ1-5; v_call: TRBV2; cdr3_aa: ASSDRHSNQPQH
j_call: TRBJ2-3; v_call: TRBV7-2; cdr3_aa: ASSFGLAGGPSGDTQY
j_call: TRBJ2-6; v_call: TRBV7-2; cdr3_aa: ASSLGVNNVLT
j_call: TRBJ2-1; v_call: TRBV20-1; cdr3_aa: SAPAGGGIEQF
j_call: TRBJ2-1; v_call: TRBV7-2; cdr3_aa: ASSLRRGRAGENEQF
j_call: TRBJ2-7; v_call: TRBV4-3; cdr3_aa: ASSQSLTGVYEQY
j_call: TRBJ2-5; v_call: TRBV7-9; cdr3_aa: ASSFGLAGLQETQY
j_call: TRBJ2-3; v_call: TRBV4-3; cdr3_aa: ASSQGSLAGGPWTDTQY
j_call: TRBJ2-3; v_call: TRBV20-1; cdr3_aa: SARGVRRGPDTQY
j_call: TRBJ1-2; v_call: TRBV29-1; cdr3_aa: SDGQGNTRGYT
j_call: TRBJ2-1; v_call: TRBV7-2; cdr3_aa: ASSLTGLDYNEQF
j_call: TRBJ2-4; v_call: TRBV10-3; cdr3_aa: AARDENIQY
j_call: TRBJ2-1; v_call: TRBV7-3; cdr3_aa: ASSSSGGTYNEQF
j_call: TRBJ2-4; v_call: TRBV20-1; cdr3_aa: SGLAGASSQETRY
j_call: TRBJ1-2; v_call: TRBV4-3; cdr3_aa: ASSQAHSLNGYT
j_call: TRBJ1-1; v_call: TRBV7-2; cdr3_aa: ASSLTGTRPKNTEAF
j_call: TRBJ2-1; v_call: TRBV7-2; cdr3_aa: TSSFPGLAGEGYNEQF
j_call: TRBJ2-7; v_call: TRBV20-1; cdr3_aa: SARDRHSQSSYEQY
j_call: TRBJ1-4; v_call: TRBV29-1; cdr3_aa: SGNNGANEKLF
j_call: TRBJ1-2; v_call: TRBV3-1; cdr3_aa: ASSIWTENYGYT
j_call: TRBJ2-6; v_call: TRBV28; cdr3_aa: ASSLTYSGANVLT
j_call: TRBJ2-1; v_call: TRBV7-9; cdr3_aa: ASSRSSPYNEQF
j_call: TRBJ2-5; v_call: TRBV6-6; cdr3_aa: ASIRTSGETQTQY
j_call: TRBJ1-2; v_call: TRBV2; cdr3_aa: ASSEGGRLYGYT
j_call: TRBJ2-3; v_call: TRBV7-2; cdr3_aa: ASSLRRITQADTQY
j_call: TRBJ1-2; v_call: TRBV3-1; cdr3_aa: ASSQVRGYGYT
j_call: TRBJ2-3; v_call: TRBV5-1; cdr3_aa: ASSFGVQGTDTQY
j_call: TRBJ2-1; v_call: TRBV6-5; cdr3_aa: ASSIGPRRNEQF
j_call: TRBJ2-5; v_call: TRBV9; cdr3_aa: ASNAGQGFQETQY
j_call: TRBJ2-1; v_call: TRBV28; cdr3_aa: ASSITYNEQF
j_call: TRBJ2-2; v_call: TRBV7-2; cdr3_aa: ASSPTGGWTGELF
j_call: TRBJ1-2; v_call: TRBV14; cdr3_aa: ASSQASYGYT
j_call: TRBJ1-2; v_call: TRBV9; cdr3_aa: ASTRTDRGNRSGYT
j_call: TRBJ2-3; v_call: TRBV25-1; cdr3_aa: ASSEEQVTDTQY
j_call: TRBJ1-5; v_call: TRBV6-2/TRBV6-3; cdr3_aa: ASSYVLGQGLQPQH
j_call: TRBJ2-7; v_call: TRBV12-1; cdr3_aa: ASSFDRELSSYEQY
j_call: TRBJ1-6; v_call: TRBV20-1; cdr3_aa: SARDTQGRPLH
j_call: TRBJ2-3; v_call: TRBV24-1; cdr3_aa: ATSVGLAADTQY
j_call: TRBJ2-7; v_call: TRBV20-1; cdr3_aa: SASLPHSGNYEQY
j_call: TRBJ2-3; v_call: TRBV7-2; cdr3_aa: ASSQSPQGTDTQY
j_call: TRBJ1-1; v_call: TRBV12-3/TRBV12-4; cdr3_aa: ASYMGTEAF
j_call: TRBJ2-5; v_call: TRBV6-1; cdr3_aa: ASSDRASGGPNQETQY
j_call: TRBJ2-3; v_call: TRBV7-2; cdr3_aa: ASSFDRRTDTQY
j_call: TRBJ2-2; v_call: TRBV7-6; cdr3_aa: ASSPSMRGGELF
j_call: TRBJ2-7; v_call: TRBV6-2/TRBV6-3; cdr3_aa: ASSPSGISHEQY
j_call: TRBJ2-5; v_call: TRBV27; cdr3_aa: ASSPALAGETQY